These 27 T cell receptor beta chains came from one sample sequenced in a study of T cells after yellow fever vaccination. Each CDR3 protein gets one entry after TCRdb re-called the 5' RACE reads with MiXCR. In the table there are around 330,000 distinct CDR3 sequences, around 4% of which are singletons. This sample comprised PBMCs, obtained on the day of the yellow fever booster vaccination. The receptors come from a man aged 18 to 35 who received the YFV17D yellow fever vaccine.

The table lists this clonotype with many counts. The V and J genes are TRBV7-2 and TRBJ2-5; the match to TRBD1 covers 8 bases. Germline V lookup: CDR1 SGHTA, CDR2 FQGNSA. The trim removed 5 bases at V and 5 bases at J, leaving 4 bases unmatched. The CDR3 length is 13 residues. The CDR3 protein is CASSQGARETQYF. As DNA, the CDR3 is TGTGCCAGCAGCCAGGGGGCGCGCGAGACCCAGTACTTC.

The rearrangement links TRBV3-1 to TRBJ2-1; 9 bases fit TRBD2. The V and J ends lost 4 bases and 0 bases, in that order; junction bases with no gene match: 19. Germline lookup yields CDR1 LGHDT and CDR2 YNNKEL (reference sequence). The CDR3 has 21 residues. The CDR3 DNA reads TGTGCCAGCAGCCCCGTACTCTTGCTCGAGCGGGGGGTAAACTCCTACAATGAGCAGTTCTTC. Residues: CASSPVLLLERGVNSYNEQFF.

This clonotype was counted between two and nine times. The chain joins TRBV29-1 to TRBJ1-1; weak D call: TRBD1 (5 bases). CDR3 length: 13 residues. Per the germline V gene, CDR1 is SQVTM and CDR2 is ANQGSEA. V lost 3 bases to trimming and J lost 3 bases, with 11 bases between them. CDR3 bases: TGCAGCGTTGAGGGGGGGGTGGACACTGAAGCTTTCTTT. It codes for CSVEGGVDTEAFF.

The rearrangement links TRBV12-3 or TRBV12-4 to TRBJ1-6; 7 positions match TRBD1. CDR3 length: 15 residues. V was pared by 6 bases and J by 6 bases, with 8 bases of the junction left unmatched. CDR3 in amino acids: CASRRQGTGNSPLHF. The CDR3 DNA reads as TGTGCCAGCAGGCGACAGGGAACGGGTAATTCACCCCTCCACTTT.

This clonotype was seen at least ten times. The genes are TRBV6-1 and TRBJ2-5; TRBD1 matches 7 bases. The germline V gene encodes CDR1 MNHNS and CDR2 SASEGT. V was pared by 6 bases and J by 3 bases, with 16 bases of the junction left unmatched. The CDR3 length is 17 residues. The CDR3 nucleotides are TGTGCCAGCAGAGCCATTTTACAGGGGCTTGGGGAAGAGACCCAGTACTTC. Translated: CASRAILQGLGEETQYF.

The genes are TRBV7-2 and TRBJ2-4; possible D gene TRBD1, 6 bases. The CDR3 consists of 14 residues. V was clipped by 5 bases and J by 10 bases, with 18 bases between them. The V gene's germline CDR1 is SGHTA and CDR2 FQGNSA. The DNA of the CDR3 is TGTGCCAGCAGCACCACAGGGCTGTATGGGATTCAGTACTTC. Translated: CASSTTGLYGIQYF.

This clonotype was observed at least ten times. The chain is built from TRBV5-6 and TRBJ2-7; weak D call: TRBD2 (6 bases). V lost 0 bases to trimming and J lost 7 bases, with 11 bases between them. The germline CDR1 and CDR2 sequences are SGHDT and YYEEEE. The CDR3 sequence is 13 residues long. CDR3 DNA: TGTGCCAGCAGCTTGGATCCGGCGGGGGAGCAGTACGTC. Amino acid sequence: CASSLDPAGEQYV.

This clonotype has only a few counts. V and J are TRBV7-9 and TRBJ1-1; TRBD1 matches at 9 bases. Germline CDR1 is SEHNR and CDR2 is FQNEAQ (reference sequence). The V and J ends lost 4 bases and 0 bases, in that order; junction bases with no gene match: 9. The CDR3 totals 17 residues. CDR3 residues: CASSSRPGQGMNTEAFF. The CDR3 coding sequence is TGTGCCAGCAGCTCCCGTCCGGGACAGGGTATGAACACTGAAGCTTTCTTT. Combining the CDR3 with reference TRBV7-9 and TRBJ1-1 gives the whole variable domain DTGVSQNPRHKITKRGQNVTFRCDPISEHNRLYWYRQTLGQGPEFLTYFQNEAQLEKSRLLSDRFSAERPKGSFSTLEIQRTEQGDSAMYLCASSSRPGQGMNTEAFFGQGTRLTVV.

A few counts support this clonotype. The rearrangement links TRBV4-1 to TRBJ2-5; 10 bases are shared with TRBD2. The CDR3 has 14 amino acids. Germline CDR1 MGHRA, CDR2 YSYEKL. V shed 4 bases, J shed 7 bases, and the junction held 6 bases outside the gene matches. CDR3 loop: CASSLRTSGATQYF. The CDR3 DNA reads as TGCGCCAGCAGCCTCCGGACTAGCGGAGCGACCCAGTACTTC.

This clonotype was recorded a few times. The J gene is TRBJ2-5, the V gene TRBV9; D is perhaps TRBD2 (6 bases). Germline V gene sequence: CDR1 SGDLS, CDR2 YYNGEE. The length of the CDR3 is 15 residues. V was trimmed by 4 bases and J by 0 bases, leaving 13 bases between them. The CDR3 bases are TGTGCCAGCAGCCCCCGGGGGAAGCACCAAGAGACCCAGTACTTC. It encodes CASSPRGKHQETQYF.

This chain links TRBV7-2 with TRBJ2-7, with TRBD1 as a possible D gene (6 bases). The germline CDR1 and CDR2 sequences are SGHTA and FQGNSA. This CDR3 spans 15 amino acids. V was cut by 3 bases and J by 3 bases, with 15 bases left in between. CDR3: CASSLSRGRGYEQYF. In DNA form, the CDR3 reads TGTGCCAGCAGCTTGTCAAGGGGCAGGGGCTACGAGCAGTACTTC.

The chain carries TRBV10-3 and TRBJ1-4, with D perhaps matching TRBD1 (6 bases). Germline loops: CDR1 ENHRY, CDR2 SYGVKD. The CDR3 consists of 14 residues. V lost 3 bases, J lost 8 bases, and 13 bases lay in between. Here the CDR3 reads CAISDTRGGEKLFF. The CDR3 DNA sequence: TGTGCCATCAGTGATACCAGGGGAGGCGAAAAACTGTTTTTT.

V gene TRBV12-3 or TRBV12-4 combines with J gene TRBJ2-1; no clear D. This CDR3 has 15 amino acids. V lost 3 bases, J lost 0 bases, and 9 bases lay in between. The CDR3 region is CASSFMDPSYNEQFF. For the CDR3, the DNA is TGTGCCAGCAGTTTTATGGACCCCTCCTACAATGAGCAGTTCTTC.

This clonotype was counted at least ten times. The chain is built from TRBV7-2 and TRBJ2-1; D perhaps matches TRBD2 (5 bases). The length of the CDR3 is 13 residues. Germline assignment: CDR1 SGHTA and CDR2 FQGNSA. Trimming stripped 2 bases from V and 15 bases from J, with 17 bases between. CDR3 sequence reads: CASSLFGTDYLFF. CDR3 bases: TGTGCCAGCAGCTTATTCGGCACAGACTACCTGTTCTTC.

J is TRBJ1-3 and V is TRBV12-3 or TRBV12-4; 10 bases fit TRBD1. CDR3 size: 15 residues. Losses at the gene ends were 5 bases for V and 8 bases for J; bases not matched to a gene: 9. CDR3 protein: CASSDSGTGVDTIYF. The CDR3 region has the DNA TGTGCCAGCAGTGACTCCGGGACAGGGGTTGACACCATATATTTT.

This clonotype was recorded at least ten times. The chain recombines TRBV10-3 with TRBJ2-1; 9 bases agree with TRBD2. V shed 8 bases, J shed 9 bases, and the junction held 8 bases outside the gene matches. Germline loops: CDR1 ENHRY, CDR2 SYGVKD. The CDR3 is 13 amino acids. The CDR3 region has the DNA TGTGCCATCGGGGCGGGGGGGCCAGGTGAGCAGTTCTTC. Its protein product is CAIGAGGPGEQFF.

At least ten counts were recorded for this clonotype. The V gene is TRBV7-3, the J gene TRBJ2-6; D may be TRBD2 (5 bases). Germline CDR1 is SGHTA and CDR2 is FQGTGA. V lost 4 bases and J 2 bases, leaving 9 bases between the germline ends. The CDR3 loop spans 15 amino acids. The CDR3, as DNA: TGTGCCAGCAGCTCAGTCGGGACTGGGGCCAACGTCCTGACTTTC. This codes for CASSSVGTGANVLTF. The whole variable domain, remainder taken from reference TRBV7-3 and TRBJ2-6, is GAGVSQTPSNKVTEKGKYVELRCDPISGHTALYWYRQSLGQGPEFLIYFQGTGAADDSGLPNDRFFAVRPEGSVSTLKIQRTERGDSAVYLCASSSVGTGANVLTFGAGSRLTVL.

The table lists this clonotype with many counts. The gene calls are TRBV10-3 and TRBJ2-7; perhaps TRBD2 as D (6 bases). Germline V gives CDR1 ENHRY, CDR2 SYGVKD. This CDR3 region has 16 residues. V was pared by 0 bases and J by 3 bases, with 15 bases between. In nucleotides, the CDR3 is TGTGCCATCAGTGAGTCGGGGCGGGGTTCCGACTACGAGCAGTACGTC. Its translation is CAISESGRGSDYEQYV.

This clonotype was recorded many times. V gene TRBV7-3 combines with J gene TRBJ2-5, with 8 nucleotides matching TRBD1. The CDR3 length is 12 residues. The germline V gene has CDR1 SGHTA and CDR2 FQGTGA. V lost 6 bases and J lost 8; bases outside the gene matches: 5. This chain's CDR3 is CASSLTGGTQYF. CDR3 sequence (DNA): TGTGCCAGCAGTCTCACAGGGGGAACCCAGTACTTC. The full variable domain, completed using reference TRBV7-3 and TRBJ2-5, is GAGVSQTPSNKVTEKGKYVELRCDPISGHTALYWYRQSLGQGPEFLIYFQGTGAADDSGLPNDRFFAVRPEGSVSTLKIQRTERGDSAVYLCASSLTGGTQYFGPGTRLLVL.

The rearrangement joins TRBV12-3 or TRBV12-4 to TRBJ2-1; 15 bases map to TRBD2. Losses at the gene ends were 5 bases for V and 0 bases for J; bases not matched to a gene: 8. This CDR3 has 19 residues. The CDR3 is CASSAGLAGGPGSYNEQFF. DNA for the CDR3: TGTGCCAGCAGTGCCGGACTAGCGGGGGGGCCCGGCTCCTACAATGAGCAGTTCTTC.

The table lists this clonotype with many counts. The chain is built from TRBV12-3 or TRBV12-4 and TRBJ2-5; D is unresolved. Between the trimmed V and J ends, which lost 3 bases and 0 bases, there was a span of 11 bases. There are 15 residues in the CDR3. CDR3 DNA: TGTGCCAGCAGTTTTTGGCAGGCGGACCAAGAGACCCAGTACTTC. This gives the protein CASSFWQADQETQYF.

This clonotype was counted at least ten times. The CDR3 DNA reads as TGTGCCAGCAGCCCTGCTGGCACCCCCGAGACCCAGTACTTC. This gives the protein CASSPAGTPETQYF. The chain joins TRBV11-2 to TRBJ2-5; D is unclear. CDR1 is SGHAT, CDR2 FQNNGV, per germline. This CDR3 is built from 14 residues. V was pared by 5 bases and J by 5 bases, with 15 bases between. Based on the CDR3 plus reference TRBV11-2 and TRBJ2-5, the full variable domain is EAGVAQSPRYKIIEKRQSVAFWCNPISGHATLYWYQQILGQGPKLLIQFQNNGVVDDSQLPKDRFSAERLKGVDSTLKIQPAKLEDSAVYLCASSPAGTPETQYFGPGTRLLVL.

The chain has TRBV19 and TRBJ1-6; D gene uncertain. Germline V gene lookup returns CDR1 LNHDA and CDR2 SQIVND (reference sequence). The CDR3 runs 13 residues. V lost 8 bases, J lost 5 bases, and 10 bases lay in between. The CDR3: CASGLNNNSPLHF. The CDR3 DNA reads as TGTGCCAGTGGATTGAACAATAATTCACCCCTCCACTTT.

This clonotype was detected only a few times. This chain links TRBV12-3 or TRBV12-4 with TRBJ1-5; TRBD1 is a possible D gene (6 bases). This CDR3 has 17 amino acids. The V gene lost 1 base and the J gene lost 5 bases, with 18 bases spanning the gap. The CDR3 sequence is CASSLDRGTGYDQPQHF. CDR3 DNA: TGTGCCAGCAGTTTAGATAGGGGAACAGGGTACGATCAGCCCCAGCATTTT.

This clonotype has just a few counts. V is TRBV5-1 and J is TRBJ1-1, with unresolved D. V lost 0 bases and J lost 9, with 9 bases in between. The CDR3 is 12 amino acids. Germline assignment: CDR1 SGHRS and CDR2 YFSETQ. CDR3 DNA sequence: TGCGCCAGCAGCTTGGATGCAGGAAAAGCTTTCTTT. This encodes CASSLDAGKAFF.

The sample holds many counts of this clonotype. The rearrangement joins TRBV7-2 to TRBJ2-1; 7 bases map to TRBD2. The CDR3 loop spans 16 amino acids. Losses at the gene ends were 1 base for V and 4 bases for J; bases not matched to a gene: 7. CDR1 is SGHTA and CDR2 is FQGNSA in the germline V gene. In DNA, the CDR3 is TGTGCCAGCAGCTTAGTCGGGGGGTTAATATACAATGAGCAGTTCTTC. Amino acids: CASSLVGGLIYNEQFF.

The chain uses TRBV7-2 and TRBJ2-5; a weak D match, TRBD1 (6 bases). The CDR3 has 16 amino acids. V dropped 1 base and J dropped 3 bases, with 15 bases sitting between them. Germline V gene sequence: CDR1 SGHTA, CDR2 FQGNSA. CDR3 region: CASSLGPGQAEETQYF. The DNA for the CDR3 is TGTGCCAGCAGCTTAGGCCCGGGACAAGCCGAAGAGACCCAGTACTTC.